These 20 T cell receptor beta chains originate from one sample sequenced in a study of cytomegalovirus exposure and HLA in healthy donors. PCR primers comprised 60 Vbeta and 13 Jbeta primers. Sequencing was performed with immunoSEQ multiplex PCR; in TCRdb, only in-frame clones are kept and a portion is missing. The sample has around 160,000 clones, approximately 80% seen once; the top ten hold 7.5% to 9.5%. The sample taken for sequencing was PBMCs. Every receptor here comes from a male donor in good health and CMV-seropositive.

This sequence joins TRBV27 and TRBJ2-7; 7 nucleotides line up with TRBD1. This CDR3 has 14 amino acids. Germline V gives CDR1 MNHEY, CDR2 SMNVEV (reference sequence). The junction had 9 bases not matched to a gene; V was cut back by 4 bases and J by 6 bases. DNA of the CDR3: TGTGCCAGCAGTTCGGGGACAGATACGGGCGAGCAGTACTTC. Amino acid sequence: CASSSGTDTGEQYF.

CDR3 in amino acids: CASSLLPPNTGELFF. CDR3 DNA: TGCGCCAGCAGCTTGCTACCCCCGAACACCGGGGAGCTGTTTTTT. The rearrangement joins TRBV5-1 to TRBJ2-2; no clear D. The germline CDR1 and CDR2 sequences are SGHRS and YFSETQ. This CDR3 is 15 amino acids long. Trimming took 1 base from V and 0 from J, leaving 7 bases between them.

The CDR3 nucleotides read TGTGCCAGCAGCGTAGAATGGGGGGGGGACGCTGAAGCTTTCTTT. Translation gives CASSVEWGGDAEAFF. The V call is TRBV9, the J call TRBJ1-1; D is perhaps TRBD1 (5 bases). Looked up from germline, CDR1 is SGDLS and CDR2 is YYNGEE. The CDR3 consists of 15 residues. The germline V and J ends were trimmed by 0 bases and 6 bases, with 15 bases remaining between them.

V usage is TRBV5-1 and J usage is TRBJ1-4, with D possibly TRBD1 on 5 matching bases. Trimming took off 4 bases at V and 0 bases at J, with 10 bases between the two ends. The CDR3 sequence is 15 residues long. Germline values: CDR1 SGHRS, CDR2 YFSETQ. CDR3 DNA: TGCGCCAGCAGCGCCACAGGAACAACTAATGAAAAACTGTTTTTT. It yields the protein CASSATGTTNEKLFF.

The J gene is TRBJ2-3, the V gene TRBV7-9; the D is unclear. Trimming stripped 0 bases from V and 3 bases from J, with 7 bases between. The CDR3 covers 14 residues. CDR1 and CDR2 from the germline V gene are SEHNR and FQNEAQ (reference sequence). The CDR3 sequence is CASSLATTTDTQYF. The CDR3 DNA sequence: TGTGCCAGCAGCTTAGCGACAACTACAGATACGCAGTATTTT.

This clone was observed a single time. The chain recombines TRBV4-1 with TRBJ2-1; maybe TRBD1 (6 bases). Trimming removed 1 base at V and 4 bases at J, with 17 bases between. Germline V gene lookup returns CDR1 MGHRA and CDR2 YSYEKL. CDR3 size: 17 residues. The CDR3 region has the DNA TGCGCCAGCAGCCAAGGGGGGCGGACTGGGCAATACAATGAGCAGTTCTTC. Translating it yields CASSQGGRTGQYNEQFF.

A remark on this clone: At one of its ends the junction is not consistent with the germline gene, which may arise from a read error. V gene TRBV5-1 combines with J gene TRBJ2-6, with 7 bases matching TRBD2. The CDR3 extends over 18 amino acids. Germline assignment: CDR1 SGHRS and CDR2 YFSETQ. The CDR3 region has the DNA TGCGCCAGCAGCCTCGGAAGCGGGACCCTATCTGGGGCCAACGGCCTGACTTTC. Residues: CASSLGSGTLSGANGLTF.

Regarding this clone: An end of the junction differs from the germline gene, which may be a read error. The V and J genes are TRBV5-1 and TRBJ1-2; TRBD1 is a possible D gene (5 bases). This CDR3 spans 15 amino acids. The V gene's germline CDR1 is SGHRS and CDR2 YFSETQ. The CDR3 is CASRLEVRGTYGYTF. The CDR3 DNA reads as TGCGCCAGCCGCTTGGAGGTACGTGGGACTTATGGCTACACCTTC. Supplemented by reference TRBV5-1 and TRBJ1-2, the full variable domain reads KAGVTQTPRYLIKTRGQQVTLSCSPISGHRSVSWYQQTPGQGLQFLFEYFSETQRNKGNFPGRFSGRQFSNSRSEMNVSTLELGDSALYLCASRLEVRGTYGYTFGSGTRLTVV.

Only one count was recorded for this clone. The rearrangement joins TRBV6-5 to TRBJ1-2; D might be TRBD1 (6 bases). V was shortened by 8 bases and J by 1 base, with 14 bases between the two germline ends. Germline V gene data show CDR1 as MNHEY and CDR2 as SVGAGI. The CDR3 contains 14 residues. CDR3 sequence reads: CASRSRGGNYGYTF. DNA for the CDR3: TGTGCCAGCCGATCCAGGGGCGGTAACTATGGCTACACCTTC.

This clone was detected once. The chain combines TRBV28 with TRBJ2-7; TRBD1 matches at 12 bases. This CDR3 spans 17 amino acids. Germline CDR1 is MDHEN and CDR2 is SYDVKM. Germline trimming cut 3 bases from V and 2 bases from J; bases unmatched to any gene: 8. In DNA form, the CDR3 reads TGTGCCAGCAGTTTCTTGGGACAGGGGGCGCCCCCCTACGAGCAGTACTTC. Residues: CASSFLGQGAPPYEQYF.

The rearrangement joins TRBV7-2 to TRBJ2-2, with 10 nucleotides matching TRBD2. Germline CDR1 SGHTA, CDR2 FQGNSA. CDR3 size: 16 residues. V trimming: 6 bases; J trimming: 6 bases; junction bases outside the gene matches: 10. The CDR3 nucleotides are TGTGCCAGCAGTCCGGGACTAGCGAATTTGCCCGGGGAGCTGTTTTTT. This gives the protein CASSPGLANLPGELFF.

This chain uses TRBV6-5 with TRBJ1-6, with a tentative D call TRBD1 (6 bases). This CDR3 contains 15 residues. With 5 bases removed from V and 7 bases from J, the gap between germline ends came to 15 bases. From germline, CDR1 is MNHEY and CDR2 SVGAGI. CDR3 DNA sequence: TGTGCCAGCAGTCACGGGTCAGGGGTGAATTCACCCCTCCACTTT. Its translation is CASSHGSGVNSPLHF.

The chain joins TRBV6-5 to TRBJ2-7; 9 nucleotides agree with TRBD1. Germline trimming cut 5 bases from V and 3 bases from J; bases unmatched to any gene: 8. In germline, CDR1 is MNHEY, CDR2 SVGAGI. The length of the CDR3 is 15 residues. CDR3 region: CASSINRGPHYEQYF. The CDR3 DNA reads TGTGCCAGCAGTATCAACAGGGGGCCCCACTACGAGCAGTACTTC.

In its sample, this clone was seen once. One junction end disagrees with the germline gene, perhaps due to a read error. The CDR3 DNA reads TGTGCCAGCAGTCAGGGGTCTGGGGCCAACGGCCTGACTTTC. It is translated as CASSQGSGANGLTF. V usage is TRBV27 and J usage is TRBJ2-6, with D maybe TRBD1 (6 bases). This CDR3 is built from 14 residues. Germline-derived CDR1 and CDR2 are MNHEY and SMNVEV (reference sequence).

This sequence joins TRBV11-3 and TRBJ2-1; D gene uncertain. This CDR3 contains 15 residues. V dropped 5 bases and J dropped 7 bases, with 18 bases sitting between them. Germline CDR1 and CDR2: SGHNT and YENEEA. The CDR3 coding sequence is TGTGCCAGCAGCCACACCGGGTCCTCTCAGAATGAGCAGTTCTTC. It yields the protein CASSHTGSSQNEQFF.

The chain has TRBV27 and TRBJ1-1; a possible D gene is TRBD1 (6 bases). Per the germline V gene, CDR1 is MNHEY and CDR2 is SMNVEV (reference sequence). This CDR3 is 16 amino acids long. The V end was cut by 4 bases, the J end by 3 bases, with 18 bases between. CDR3 in DNA: TGTGCCAGCAGTTCCTGGACGGGGGGCAGGTACACTGAAGCTTTCTTT. Translation gives CASSSWTGGRYTEAFF.

This clone was observed a few times. Sequence at one end of the junction differs from germline and may be a read error. The chain employs TRBV19 and TRBJ2-4; 12 nucleotides agree with TRBD1. The CDR3 covers 19 residues. CDR1 and CDR2 from the germline V gene are LNHDA and SQIVND (reference sequence). This CDR3 is CASSTSRDRGRVAKNSQYF. The CDR3 DNA reads TGTGCCAGTAGTACCTCCCGGGACAGGGGGCGCGTTGCCAAAAACAGTCAGTACTTC.

The chain links TRBV10-3 to TRBJ2-5, with D possibly being TRBD1 (6 bases). The CDR3 covers 14 residues. Per germline, CDR1 ENHRY and CDR2 SYGVKD. V lost 6 bases and J lost 1, with 12 bases in between. The CDR3 reads CAISGGQLQETQYF. The CDR3 DNA reads TGTGCCATCAGCGGAGGACAGCTCCAAGAGACCCAGTACTTC.

The V gene is TRBV19, the J gene TRBJ2-7; the D gene is possibly TRBD1 (6 bases). Germline CDR1 is LNHDA and CDR2 is SQIVND (reference sequence). This CDR3 is built from 14 residues. Trimming took 4 bases from V and 0 from J, leaving 10 bases between them. This CDR3 is CASSRVQGSYEQYF. The CDR3 DNA reads TGTGCCAGTAGTAGAGTACAGGGCTCCTACGAGCAGTACTTC.

J is TRBJ1-2 and V is TRBV27; D remains ambiguous. The CDR3 totals 14 residues. The germline V and J ends were trimmed by 6 bases and 0 bases, with 11 bases remaining between them. The germline gives CDR1 MNHEY, CDR2 SMNVEV (reference sequence). In nucleotides, the CDR3 is TGTGCCAGCAGCCGCACGGTTCCTAACTATGGCTACACCTTC. This sequence encodes CASSRTVPNYGYTF.